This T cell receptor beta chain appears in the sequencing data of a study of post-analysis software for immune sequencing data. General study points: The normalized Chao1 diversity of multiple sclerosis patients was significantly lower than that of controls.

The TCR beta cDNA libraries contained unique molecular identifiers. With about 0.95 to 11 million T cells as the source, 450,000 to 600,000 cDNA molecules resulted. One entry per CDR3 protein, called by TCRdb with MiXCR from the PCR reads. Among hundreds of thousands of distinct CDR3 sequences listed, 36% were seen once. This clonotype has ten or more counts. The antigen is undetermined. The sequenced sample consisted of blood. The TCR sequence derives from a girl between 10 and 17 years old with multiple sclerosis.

The CDR3 is CASSGGTSEWGDTQYF. CDR3 sequence (DNA): TGCGCCAGCTCCGGGGGGACTAGCGAGTGGGGAGATACGCAGTATTTT. J is TRBJ2-3 and V is TRBV5-1; 10 positions agree with TRBD2. V was pared by 7 bases and J by 5 bases, with 13 bases of the junction left unmatched. The CDR3 length is 16 residues. In germline, CDR1 is SGHRS, CDR2 YFSETQ.